This TCR beta chain was profiled in a study of post-analysis software for immune sequencing data (dated by TCRdb to between 2015 and 2016). Regarding the complete study: Relapsing-remitting, secondary progressive and progressive-relapsing multiple sclerosis were recorded as disease courses, and subtype annotation was lacking for some patients. Patient repertoires were compared against 11 to 12 previously published healthy control repertoires from donors aged roughly 6 to 26 years. A subset of samples was prepared in parallel using single-end sample barcoding, then pooled and co-amplified after Illumina adapter ligation. Beyond this particular receptor, the publication reports: Significantly higher frequencies in patients than in controls were found for about five TRBV segments, including TRBV5-6, TRBV5-1 and TRBV20-1. Significantly lower normalized Chao1 diversity was found in multiple sclerosis patients than in controls, suggesting substantial peripheral T-cell clonal expansion. The multiple sclerosis patient group was slightly younger than the control group. Direct clustering with F measure revealed strong co-clustering of samples prepared in the same batch, which led to a batch-effect correction.

As to this clonotype: This clone's antigen is unknown. The record has no base qualities; no much larger clone is one base away.

From a lookup of the germline V gene, CDR1 and CDR2 are SGHDN and FVKESK. From the cysteine through the phenylalanine, the CDR3 covers 17 amino acids. The sequence is cut down to CDR3 DNA, 51 bases in frame from base 1. V lost 2 bases and J lost 7 bases, and the count of bases not matched to a germline gene is 14. TCR beta repertoires were profiled from peripheral blood of under 15 young patients with multiple sclerosis to demonstrate the VDJtools post-analysis software. The patients with multiple sclerosis were children and adolescents between about 6 and 17 years of age. Library preparation employed PCR. Instrument used: Illumina HiSeq 2500. To reduce PCR and sequencing biases, unique molecular identifiers were built into the TCR beta cDNA libraries. Per 1 to 10 million input T cells, 500,000 or so cDNA molecules were obtained, such that each molecule approximated one T cell. The same protocol used for the earlier healthy control dataset was applied to prepare and sequence the patient libraries. Samples belonging to the same batch were prepared together, multiplexed and sequenced on a shared HiSeq lane. The authors' pipeline ran thus. Raw barcoded reads were processed with MIGEC, discarding single-read molecular identifier groups before consensus assembly and CDR3 extraction. Clonotype tables were post-analysed with VDJtools, normalizing diversity by down-sampling all datasets to the smallest sample size. To correct batch-related cross-sample contamination, repertoire overlap clustering matched CDR3 amino acid sequences but not nucleotide sequences. In TCRdb, the public reads were trimmed at Q25 with fastp and aligned with MiXCR, with productive beta chains retained. Identical CDR3 protein sequences are pooled into one entry, listed with their most common genes and DNA. TCRdb, not the authors, supplied the V and J calls. The sample includes approximately 730,000 distinct CDR3 sequences, with about 43% observed a single time. The biggest ten clones account for roughly 4.5% of the sample.

Sequenced input: blood. The chain is encoded by TRBV14 joined to TRBJ2-3; 8 nucleotides in the junction match TRBD1. This clonotype was obtained from a girl under 18 with multiple sclerosis. DNA sequence: TGTGCCAGCAGCCAACACTTCGACAGGGGCTCCCCGCATACGCAGTATTTT. Its coded protein is CASSQHFDRGSPHTQYF.